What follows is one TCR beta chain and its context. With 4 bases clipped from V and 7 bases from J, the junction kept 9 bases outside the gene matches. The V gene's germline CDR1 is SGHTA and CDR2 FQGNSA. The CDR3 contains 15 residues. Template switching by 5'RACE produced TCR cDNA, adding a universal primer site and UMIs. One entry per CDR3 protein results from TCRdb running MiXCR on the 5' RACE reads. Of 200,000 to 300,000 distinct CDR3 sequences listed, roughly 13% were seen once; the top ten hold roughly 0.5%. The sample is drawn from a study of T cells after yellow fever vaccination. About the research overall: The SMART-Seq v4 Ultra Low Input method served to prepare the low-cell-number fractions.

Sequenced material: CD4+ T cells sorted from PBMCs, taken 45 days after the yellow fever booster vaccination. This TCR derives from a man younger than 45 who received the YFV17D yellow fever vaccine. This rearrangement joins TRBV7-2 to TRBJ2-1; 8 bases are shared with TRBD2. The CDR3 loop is CASSSQPGGRNEQFF. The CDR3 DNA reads TGTGCCAGCAGCTCTCAGCCGGGAGGGCGGAATGAGCAGTTCTTC.